The 19 T cell receptor beta chains below were found in one sample sequenced in a study of T cells in Graves' hyperthyroidism and ophthalmopathy. It was RNA transcripts that yielded the amplified TCR beta CDR3 regions. First-round RT-PCR of the TCR CDR3 relied on the HTBI primer set. TCRdb re-derived calls from the multiplex PCR reads in MiXCR, one entry per CDR3 protein. There are 300,000 to 450,000 distinct CDR3 sequences in the sample; around 14% occur only once, and approximately 10% lies in the top ten. The sequenced sample consisted of blood. These receptors all come from a woman aged 55 to 70 with Graves' hyperthyroidism.

The chain has TRBV20-1 and TRBJ2-3; tentative D call: TRBD2 (6 bases). V was trimmed by 5 bases and J by 0 bases, leaving 15 bases between them. The CDR3 covers 15 residues. From germline, CDR1 is DFQATT and CDR2 SNEGSKA (reference sequence). The chain's CDR3 is CSARGGTGSTDTQYF. The CDR3 DNA is TGCAGTGCTCGTGGCGGGACGGGGAGCACAGATACGCAGTATTTT.

The sample holds many counts of this clonotype. The chain links TRBV28 to TRBJ2-1; 7 bases agree with TRBD2. The CDR3 loop spans 17 amino acids. J lost 5 bases, V lost 3 bases, and 13 bases had no gene match. Germline CDR1 and CDR2: MDHEN and SYDVKM. CDR3 region: CASSLGGGTWGDNEQFF. For the CDR3, the DNA is TGTGCCAGCAGTTTGGGGGGGGGGACTTGGGGGGACAATGAGCAGTTCTTC.

This clonotype was found many times. The chain carries TRBV18 and TRBJ1-2, with no clear D. From germline, CDR1 is KGHSH and CDR2 LQKENI. Trimming took 0 bases from V and 2 from J, leaving 7 bases between them. This CDR3 is 14 amino acids long. CDR3 sequence: CASSPPVGNYGYTF. The CDR3 coding sequence is TGTGCCAGCTCACCACCGGTAGGGAACTATGGCTACACCTTC.

This clonotype was counted ten times or more. This chain links TRBV3-1 with TRBJ2-2; the match to TRBD1 covers 10 bases. Unmatched junction bases numbered 8, after V lost 6 bases and J lost 7 bases. Germline V lookup: CDR1 LGHDT, CDR2 YNNKEL (reference sequence). The CDR3 is 15 amino acids. The CDR3, as DNA: TGTGCCAGCAGACGACAGGGGGCGCGTGTCGGGGAGCTGTTTTTT. Protein sequence: CASRRQGARVGELFF.

This clonotype has a single count. The rearrangement joins TRBV18 to TRBJ2-1, with TRBD2 identical over 9 bases. The CDR3 length is 14 residues. Germline CDR1 and CDR2: KGHSH and LQKENI. V lost 5 bases, J lost 6 bases, and 5 bases stayed unmatched. CDR3 amino acids: CASSRLAEPNEQFF. The CDR3, as DNA: TGTGCCAGCTCAAGACTAGCGGAACCCAATGAGCAGTTCTTC.

Many counts were recorded for this clonotype. The chain links TRBV28 to TRBJ1-2; no firm D call. This CDR3 is 14 amino acids long. CDR1 and CDR2 from the germline V gene are MDHEN and SYDVKM. The V end lost 5 bases, the J end lost 1 base, and 11 bases lay between the germline ends. CDR3: CASSPDLFNYGYTF. In nucleotides, the CDR3 is TGTGCCAGCAGTCCGGATCTTTTTAACTATGGCTACACCTTC.

This clonotype was observed a few times. The chain has TRBV9 and TRBJ2-2; perhaps TRBD2 as D (5 bases). Germline V gives CDR1 SGDLS, CDR2 YYNGEE. This CDR3 has 16 residues. The V and J ends lost 3 bases and 5 bases respectively, with 17 bases between them. CDR3: CASSGGTSIGTGELFF. In DNA form, the CDR3 reads TGTGCCAGCAGCGGAGGTACTAGTATCGGGACCGGGGAGCTGTTTTTT.

This chain links TRBV5-1 with TRBJ2-7, with 10 bases identical to TRBD1. After removal of 4 bases from V and 2 bases from J, the junction contained 3 bases not matched to a gene. Germline CDR1 reads SGHRS; CDR2 reads YFSETQ. This CDR3 has 14 residues. CDR3 nucleotides: TGCGCCAGCAGCCGGACAGGGGGTCCCTACGAGCAGTACTTC. This sequence encodes CASSRTGGPYEQYF.

This clonotype has at least ten counts. V usage is TRBV12-3 or TRBV12-4 and J usage is TRBJ2-3; TRBD1 or TRBD2 may be the D gene (6 bases each). V lost 3 bases to trimming and J lost 7 bases, with 11 bases between them. This CDR3 comprises 13 residues. The chain's CDR3 is CASSFGGRYTQYF. The DNA of the CDR3 is TGTGCCAGCAGTTTTGGGGGGCGATATACGCAGTATTTT.

This clonotype was counted ten times or more. The chain combines TRBV7-3 with TRBJ1-6; the D gene is possibly TRBD1 (5 bases). The CDR3 consists of 16 residues. Germline CDR1 SGHTA, CDR2 FQGTGA. Trimming took 6 bases from V and 6 from J, leaving 18 bases between them. CDR3 nucleotides: TGTGCCAGCAGACGGTCCGGGACCGATCTTAATTCACCCCTCCACTTT. This codes for CASRRSGTDLNSPLHF.

This clonotype was counted a few times. The CDR3 loop is CASSIAGGFTDTQYF. CDR3 nucleotide sequence: TGTGCCAGTAGTATAGCGGGAGGATTCACAGATACGCAGTATTTT. This chain links TRBV19 with TRBJ2-3; 7 bases map to TRBD2. In germline, CDR1 is LNHDA, CDR2 SQIVND (reference sequence). V lost 1 base and J lost 2; bases outside the gene matches: 3. CDR3 size: 15 residues.

The chain recombines TRBV3-1 with TRBJ2-2; 9 bases align to TRBD2. The germline CDR1 and CDR2 sequences are LGHDT and YNNKEL (reference sequence). Unmatched junction bases numbered 9, after V lost 4 bases and J lost 0 bases. CDR3 length equals 18 residues. CDR3 amino acids: CASSLHAASGTNTGELFF. For the CDR3, the DNA is TGTGCCAGCAGCCTTCACGCGGCTAGCGGGACGAACACCGGGGAGCTGTTTTTT.

The sample holds many counts of this clonotype. This rearrangement joins TRBV28 to TRBJ2-3; 9 nucleotides align to TRBD2. This CDR3 has 20 residues. Germline values: CDR1 MDHEN, CDR2 SYDVKM. Trimming removed 3 bases from V and 1 base from J; junction bases left unmatched: 17. CDR3 DNA sequence: TGTGCCAGCAGTTTTTTGGTCAGGGGATCTTGGACTAGCGGCACAGATACGCAGTATTTT. Translating it yields CASSFLVRGSWTSGTDTQYF.

This clonotype appeared many times. The chain links TRBV20-1 to TRBJ1-1; weak D call: TRBD1 (6 bases). The germline V and J ends were trimmed by 6 bases and 0 bases, with 11 bases remaining between them. This CDR3 region has 13 residues. CDR1 is DFQATT and CDR2 is SNEGSKA in the germline V gene (reference sequence). The CDR3 is CSAEDRVNTEAFF. In DNA form, the CDR3 reads TGCAGTGCCGAGGACAGAGTGAACACTGAAGCTTTCTTT.

This clonotype has only one observation. The chain combines TRBV6-1 with TRBJ2-3, with 12 nucleotides matching TRBD2. This CDR3 spans 16 amino acids. Germline CDR1 MNHNS, CDR2 SASEGT. Losses at the gene ends were 5 bases for V and 5 bases for J; bases not matched to a gene: 8. For the CDR3, the DNA is TGTGCCAGCAGTCGGCGACTAGCGGGAGAGGTAGATACGCAGTATTTT. Translated, it gives CASSRRLAGEVDTQYF.

This clonotype was found many times. The chain is built from TRBV6-6 and TRBJ1-2; 8 nucleotides line up with TRBD1. The CDR3 contains 15 residues. The germline CDR1 and CDR2 sequences are MNHNY and SVGAGI (reference sequence). The J segment lost 4 bases and the V segment lost 0 bases, leaving 4 bases of the junction unmatched. CDR3 in DNA: TGTGCCAGCAGTTACTCTGGACAGGGACCCTATGGCTACACCTTC. Protein sequence: CASSYSGQGPYGYTF.

At least ten counts were recorded for this clonotype. The chain is built from TRBV10-3 and TRBJ1-2, with TRBD1 as a possible D gene (5 bases). This CDR3 has 14 amino acids. Trimming pared 0 bases from V and 4 bases from J, leaving 9 bases between. The germline V gene encodes CDR1 ENHRY and CDR2 SYGVKD. CDR3 residues: CAISESRTSYGYTF. The CDR3 DNA reads as TGTGCCATCAGTGAGTCGAGGACAAGCTATGGCTACACCTTC.

V gene TRBV7-9 combines with J gene TRBJ1-2; unclear D gene. Germline lookup yields CDR1 SEHNR and CDR2 FQNEAQ (reference sequence). V lost 8 bases to trimming and J lost 7 bases, with 23 bases between them. CDR3 size: 15 residues. The CDR3 is CASESPQSLGFGYTF. CDR3 nucleotides: TGTGCCAGCGAATCCCCCCAGTCGTTGGGTTTTGGCTACACCTTC.

This rearrangement joins TRBV12-3 or TRBV12-4 to TRBJ2-3; possibly TRBD2 for D (7 bases). The CDR3 sequence is 14 residues long. V was clipped by 3 bases and J by 5 bases, with 12 bases between them. The CDR3 sequence: CASSLQGRGDTQYF. The CDR3 nucleotides read TGTGCCAGCAGTTTGCAGGGGAGGGGAGATACGCAGTATTTT.